This T cell receptor beta chain was profiled in a study of identical twins. Points from the study as a whole: Compared with models, monozygotic twins showed more out-of-frame TCR alpha sharing.

The germline CDR1 and CDR2 sequences are MNHEY and SVGEGT. V dropped 4 bases and J dropped 4 bases, with 11 bases sitting between them. The CDR3 has 13 amino acids. Unique molecular identifiers were present on cDNA, and template switching added a universal primer site. TCRdb fed the 5' RACE reads into MiXCR, producing one record per CDR3 protein. The data show 230,000 or so distinct CDR3 sequences, about 8.9% seen once. This clonotype was observed a few times. Its antigen remains unidentified. These data also formed part of another study, on yellow fever vaccine responses in identical twins.

Sequenced: CD8+ T cells sorted from blood. This TCR was recovered from a woman younger than 35 in good health. V and J are TRBV6-2 or TRBV6-3 and TRBJ2-7; no reliable D call. The CDR3 sequence: CASSLNKLYEQYF. CDR3 sequence (DNA): TGTGCCAGCAGTTTGAACAAACTATACGAGCAGTACTTC.